The T cell receptor beta chain described here comes from a study of cytomegalovirus exposure and HLA in healthy donors. Study results and limitations: In a later analysis, at a false discovery rate of 0.05, over 15,000 TCR beta sequences were associated with HLA alleles. According to the study, some 160 TCR beta chains were cytomegalovirus-associated.

The germline CDR1 and CDR2 sequences are PRHDT and FYEKMQ (reference sequence). The CDR3 is 13 residues long. V lost 8 bases and J lost 10, with 18 bases in between. The PCR made use of 60 Vbeta and 13 Jbeta primers. Data came from immunoSEQ multiplex PCR; TCRdb stores just in-frame clones and leaves some out. The sample yields about 220,000 clones, more than 75% seen once. Of note for this clone: Antigen specificity is unknown.

The specimen sequenced was PBMCs. The clonotype was recovered from a middle-aged woman in good health and CMV-seropositive. This chain connects TRBV13 to TRBJ2-1; a weak D match, TRBD2 (5 bases). CDR3 amino acids: CASGVVGGLEQFF. The CDR3 bases are TGTGCCAGCGGAGTAGTGGGCGGGCTCGAGCAGTTCTTC.